This record looks at one T cell receptor beta chain sequence and its context. Its antigen is undetermined. Researchers report immunoSEQ v3.0 was run at survey level. The protocol was immunoSEQ multiplex PCR, while the TCRdb copy is restricted to in-frame clones and leaves out a portion. The table records fewer than 55,000 clones, around 96% of them present only once. The entry originates in a study of long-term antiretroviral therapy in people with HIV. General study results and limits: The study lacked data on ART adherence, viral resistance or therapy changes. It was observed that HIV repertoires exhibited narrower CDR3 length ranges than controls. ART preceded a rise in diversity that nonetheless stayed lower than in transplant donor controls.

Before they underwent DNA extraction, samples held about 1-10 million cryopreserved PBMC. The trim removed 2 bases at V and 2 bases at J, leaving 2 bases unmatched. Germline V lookup: CDR1 LGHNT, CDR2 FRNRAP. CDR3 length: 14 amino acids. The chain couples TRBV12-5 to TRBJ1-2; 7 positions agree with TRBD1. The source of this sequence is a woman aged 50 to 60 with HIV. Source: unsorted PBMCs, taken 3.7 years after starting antiretroviral therapy. This chain's CDR3 is CASGLRQGNYGYTF. The CDR3 bases are TGTGCTAGTGGTTTGAGACAGGGAAACTATGGCTACACCTTC. Looking up the rest from reference TRBV12-5 and TRBJ1-2 gives the full variable domain: DARVTQTPRHKVTEMGQEVTMRCQPILGHNTVFWYRQTMMQGLELLAYFRNRAPLDDSGMPKDRFSAEMPDATLATLKIQPSEPRDSAVYFCASGLRQGNYGYTFGSGTRLTVV.